The 12 T cell receptor beta chains below all came from one sample that was sequenced in a study of shared clonotypes between healthy human individuals. The table came from immunoSEQ multiplex PCR; TCRdb's copy has only in-frame clones and leaves some out. The sample contains roughly 2,300,000 clones, under 95% of which appear only once. The source material was naive CD4+ T cells from PBMCs. The subset: CD45RA+ positively selected. The receptors derive from a man aged 18 to 35 in good health. Some clones in this sample may be carry-over from other donors' samples.

This chain links TRBV30 with TRBJ1-5; D is unresolved. The CDR3 covers 13 residues. Per the germline V gene, CDR1 is GTSNPN and CDR2 is SVGIG (reference sequence). Trimming left V 4 bases short and J 7 bases short, with 14 bases between. CDR3 sequence reads: CAWTGRAGQPQHF. The DNA of the CDR3 is TGTGCCTGGACCGGGAGGGCTGGACAGCCCCAGCATTTT. The complete variable domain, with remaining parts taken from reference TRBV30 and TRBJ1-5, reads SQTIHQWPATLVQPVGSPLSLECTVEGTSNPNLYWYRQAAGRGLQLLFYSVGIGQISSEVPQNLSASRPQDRQFILSSKKLLLSDSGFYLCAWTGRAGQPQHFGDGTRLSIL.

V is TRBV2 and J is TRBJ2-7; D possibly corresponds to TRBD2 (6 bases). Trimming took off 6 bases at V and 10 bases at J, with 16 bases between the two ends. The CDR3 is made up of 12 amino acids. Per the germline V gene, CDR1 is SNHLY and CDR2 is FYNNEI. CDR3 amino acids: CASSRGGPEQYF. CDR3 bases: TGTGCCAGCAGCCGGGGAGGCCCGGAACAGTACTTC.

In nucleotides, the CDR3 is TGCGCCAGCAGCTCGGCCGGGGTAGCCATGAACACTGAAGCTTTCTTT. The encoded protein is CASSSAGVAMNTEAFF. This chain connects TRBV5-1 to TRBJ1-1; no clear D. Looked up from germline, CDR1 is SGHRS and CDR2 is YFSETQ. The CDR3 sequence is 16 residues long. Deletions cut 3 bases from V and 0 bases from J, with 15 bases between.

The chain employs TRBV15 and TRBJ1-3; unclear D gene. CDR1 is LNHNV and CDR2 is YYDKDF in the germline V gene (reference sequence). The CDR3 runs to 12 residues. V lost 4 bases and J lost 0, with 1 base in between. The CDR3 DNA reads as TGTGCCACCAGCAACTCTGGAAACACCATATATTTT. Protein: CATSNSGNTIYF.

J is TRBJ2-3 and V is TRBV4-1; D ambiguous. V was cut by 1 base and J by 3 bases, with 11 bases left in between. There are 15 residues in the CDR3. Germline V gene lookup returns CDR1 MGHRA and CDR2 YSYEKL. CDR3 sequence (DNA): TGCGCCAGCAGCCAAGTATATGGGAAAACAGATACGCAGTATTTT. Amino acid sequence: CASSQVYGKTDTQYF.

The chain is built from TRBV7-9 and TRBJ1-2; D unclear. The germline V and J ends were trimmed by 1 base and 4 bases, with 7 bases remaining between them. Germline V gene sequence: CDR1 SEHNR, CDR2 FQNEAQ (reference sequence). The CDR3 is made up of 13 amino acids. This chain's CDR3 is CASSLDPGYGYTF. CDR3 in DNA: TGTGCCAGCAGCTTAGATCCCGGCTATGGCTACACCTTC.

The V and J genes are TRBV9 and TRBJ2-7; D remains ambiguous. Germline values: CDR1 SGDLS, CDR2 YYNGEE. Between the trimmed V and J ends, which lost 0 bases and 2 bases, there was a span of 12 bases. The CDR3 extends over 15 amino acids. For the CDR3, the DNA is TGTGCCAGCAGCGTAGGGTCAGAGTCCCCCTACGAGCAGTACTTC. It specifies CASSVGSESPYEQYF.

The chain combines TRBV28 with TRBJ1-3, with a tentative D call TRBD1 (5 bases). This CDR3 is 15 amino acids long. V lost 6 bases and J 0 bases, leaving 12 bases between the germline ends. Germline lookup yields CDR1 MDHEN and CDR2 SYDVKM. CDR3 in DNA: TGTGCCAGCAGCGCAGGGTCGGGCTCTGGAAACACCATATATTTT. Its translation: CASSAGSGSGNTIYF.

The chain is built from TRBV2 and TRBJ1-2; the D is unclear. Trimming left V 5 bases short and J 2 bases short, with 9 bases between. The germline V gene encodes CDR1 SNHLY and CDR2 FYNNEI. This CDR3 spans 13 amino acids. The DNA for the CDR3 is TGTGCCAGCAGTACTCAAGAAAACTATGGCTACACCTTC. Amino acid sequence: CASSTQENYGYTF.

This chain connects TRBV5-5 to TRBJ2-7; the match to TRBD2 covers 11 bases. The CDR3 is made up of 17 amino acids. With V trimmed by 0 bases and J by 1 base, 6 bases remained unmatched. Germline lookup yields CDR1 SGHKS and CDR2 YYEKEE (reference sequence). The chain's CDR3 is CASSLGLAGTWSYEQYF. The DNA of the CDR3 is TGTGCCAGCAGCTTGGGACTAGCGGGAACTTGGTCCTACGAGCAGTACTTC.

The table lists this clone with a count of one. J is TRBJ2-5 and V is TRBV7-8; tentative D call: TRBD1 (6 bases). Germline V gene lookup returns CDR1 SGHVS and CDR2 FQNEAQ. This CDR3 region has 14 residues. Trimming left V 5 bases short and J 1 base short, with 11 bases between. CDR3 nucleotide sequence: TGTGCCAGCAGCCCCCTGGACAGCCAAGAGACCCAGTACTTC. As protein: CASSPLDSQETQYF.

The chain has TRBV28 and TRBJ1-4; 8 bases align to TRBD1. The V gene's germline CDR1 is MDHEN and CDR2 SYDVKM. The CDR3 totals 14 residues. The J segment lost 5 bases and the V segment lost 5 bases, leaving 4 bases of the junction unmatched. CDR3 amino acids: CASSGQGANEKLFF. The DNA of the CDR3 is TGTGCCAGCAGTGGTCAGGGGGCCAATGAAAAACTGTTTTTT. Together with reference TRBV28 and TRBJ1-4, the CDR3 gives the full variable domain: DVKVTQSSRYLVKRTGEKVFLECVQDMDHENMFWYRQDPGLGLRLIYFSYDVKMKEKGDIPEGYSVSREKKERFSLILESASTNQTSMYLCASSGQGANEKLFFGSGTQLSVL.